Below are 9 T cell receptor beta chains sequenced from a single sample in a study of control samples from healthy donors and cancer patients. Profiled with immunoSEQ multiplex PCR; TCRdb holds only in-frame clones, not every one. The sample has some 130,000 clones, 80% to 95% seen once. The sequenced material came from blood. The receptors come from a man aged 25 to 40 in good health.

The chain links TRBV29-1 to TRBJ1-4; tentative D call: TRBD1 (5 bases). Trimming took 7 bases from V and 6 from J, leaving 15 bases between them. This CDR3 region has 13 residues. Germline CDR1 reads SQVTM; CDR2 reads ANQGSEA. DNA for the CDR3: TGCAGCGGAACGACCGCGGGGGATGAAAAACTGTTTTTT. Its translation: CSGTTAGDEKLFF.

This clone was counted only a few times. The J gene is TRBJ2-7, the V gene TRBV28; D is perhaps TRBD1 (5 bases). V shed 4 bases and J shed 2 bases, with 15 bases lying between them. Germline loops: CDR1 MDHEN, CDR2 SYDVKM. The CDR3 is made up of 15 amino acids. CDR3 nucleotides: TGTGCCAGCAGTTCCGCGTCGACAGTCCCCTACGAGCAGTACTTC. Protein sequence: CASSSASTVPYEQYF.

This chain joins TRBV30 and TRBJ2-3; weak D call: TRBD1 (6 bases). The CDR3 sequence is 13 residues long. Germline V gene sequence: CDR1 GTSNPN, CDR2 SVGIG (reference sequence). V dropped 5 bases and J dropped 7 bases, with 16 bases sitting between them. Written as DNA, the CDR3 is TGTGCCTGGGCACAGGGACCTCTCTATACGCAGTATTTT. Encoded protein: CAWAQGPLYTQYF.

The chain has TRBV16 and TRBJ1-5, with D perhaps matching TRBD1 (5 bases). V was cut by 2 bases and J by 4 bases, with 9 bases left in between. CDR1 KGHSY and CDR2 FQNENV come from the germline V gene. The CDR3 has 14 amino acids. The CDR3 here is CASSQVWGNQPQHF. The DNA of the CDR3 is TGTGCCAGCAGCCAAGTCTGGGGGAATCAGCCCCAGCATTTT.

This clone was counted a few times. Written as DNA, the CDR3 is TGCGCCAGCAGCCAAGATCTATTATCGGGAACTTTCTTT. This codes for CASSQDLLSGTFF. J is TRBJ1-1 and V is TRBV4-3; D is unresolved. Germline V gives CDR1 LGHNA, CDR2 YSLEER. CDR3 size: 13 residues. V was pared by 0 bases and J by 12 bases, with 14 bases between.

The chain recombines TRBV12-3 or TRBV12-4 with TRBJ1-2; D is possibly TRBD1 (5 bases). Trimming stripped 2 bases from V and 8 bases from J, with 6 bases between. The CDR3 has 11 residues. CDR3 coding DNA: TGTGCCAGCAGTTTACGGGGCGGCTACACCTTC. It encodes CASSLRGGYTF.

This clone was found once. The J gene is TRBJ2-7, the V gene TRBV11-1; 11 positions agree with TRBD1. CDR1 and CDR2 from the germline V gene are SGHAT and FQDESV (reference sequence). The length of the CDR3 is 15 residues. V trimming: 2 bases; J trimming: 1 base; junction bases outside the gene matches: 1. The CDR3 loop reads CASSLRDRGSYEQYF. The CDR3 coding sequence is TGTGCCAGCAGCTTAAGGGACAGGGGGTCCTACGAGCAGTACTTC. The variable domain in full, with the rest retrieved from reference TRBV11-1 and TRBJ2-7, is EAEVAQSPRYKITEKSQAVAFWCDPISGHATLYWYRQILGQGPELLVQFQDESVVDDSQLPKDRFSAERLKGVDSTLKIQPAELGDSAMYLCASSLRDRGSYEQYFGPGTRLTVT.

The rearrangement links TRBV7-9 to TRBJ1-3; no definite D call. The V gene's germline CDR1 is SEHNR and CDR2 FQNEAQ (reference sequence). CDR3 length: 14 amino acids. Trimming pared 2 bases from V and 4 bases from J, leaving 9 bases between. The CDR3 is CASSLLGSGNTIYF. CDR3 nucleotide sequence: TGTGCCAGCAGCTTACTGGGATCAGGAAACACCATATATTTT.

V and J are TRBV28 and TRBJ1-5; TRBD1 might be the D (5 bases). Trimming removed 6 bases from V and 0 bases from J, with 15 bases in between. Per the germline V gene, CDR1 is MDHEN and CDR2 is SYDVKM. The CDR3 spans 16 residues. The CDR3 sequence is CASRDTGLYSNQPQHF. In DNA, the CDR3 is TGTGCCAGCAGAGATACGGGACTGTATAGCAATCAGCCCCAGCATTTT.